One and the same sample provided the 5 T cell receptor beta chains below, sequenced in a study of shared clonotypes between healthy human individuals. Here immunoSEQ multiplex PCR was the method, and the copy in TCRdb shows in-frame clones only, minus some. In the table there are more than 2 million clones, roughly 94% of which are singletons. The sequencing sample was made of naive CD4+ T cells sorted from blood. Subset of the sample: CD45RA+ positively selected. The receptors shown here come from a man between 18 and 29 years old in good health.

The genes are TRBV18 and TRBJ1-5; 7 bases line up with TRBD1. J gave up 7 bases and V 2 bases, and 8 bases lay outside the gene matches. Germline CDR1 is KGHSH and CDR2 is LQKENI. The CDR3 sequence is 15 residues long. In nucleotides, the CDR3 is TGTGCCAGCTCACCAAAGGGGGCGAGTCGACAGCCCCAGCATTTT. Translated: CASSPKGASRQPQHF.

The genes are TRBV2 and TRBJ1-2, with 8 nucleotides matching TRBD1. This CDR3 has 13 residues. Trimming took 5 bases from V and 6 from J; bases not matched to a gene: 5. The germline gives CDR1 SNHLY, CDR2 FYNNEI. The CDR3 here is CASSRETGDGYTF. CDR3 bases: TGTGCCAGCAGTAGGGAGACAGGGGATGGCTACACCTTC.

This chain connects TRBV14 to TRBJ2-3; D ambiguous. Trimming left V 0 bases short and J 3 bases short, with 4 bases between. This CDR3 has 13 amino acids. The germline CDR1 and CDR2 sequences are SGHDN and FVKESK. The CDR3: CASSQDGTDTQYF. For the CDR3, the DNA is TGTGCCAGCAGCCAAGATGGAACAGATACGCAGTATTTT.

The rearrangement uses TRBV11-2 and TRBJ1-1; TRBD1 aligns across 9 bases. J gave up 10 bases and V 1 base, and 4 bases lay outside the gene matches. Germline V gene data show CDR1 as SGHAT and CDR2 as FQNNGV. The CDR3 consists of 13 residues. Here the CDR3 reads CASSLGDREGAFF. The CDR3 coding sequence is TGTGCCAGCAGCTTAGGGGACAGGGAGGGAGCTTTCTTT.

CDR3 nucleotide sequence: TGTGCCAGCAGTGAACAAGCGGGGGTCCAAGAGACCCAGTACTTC. Amino acid sequence: CASSEQAGVQETQYF. The chain carries TRBV2 and TRBJ2-5; 8 bases agree with TRBD2. Germline assignment: CDR1 SNHLY and CDR2 FYNNEI. This CDR3 comprises 15 residues. J gave up 1 base and V 2 bases, and 3 bases lay outside the gene matches.